The 27 T cell receptor beta chains reported below all come from one sample, sequenced in a study of human T cells and chemical hapten exposure. As for time point: patch test 2, 6 weeks after DPC sensitization. Specified treatment: therapeutic diphenylcyclopropenone sensitization with weekly scalp DPC. Each CDR3 protein gets one entry after TCRdb re-called the RACE reads with MiXCR. The sample consists of about 140,000 distinct CDR3 sequences, 12% of them appearing once. The specimen was whole blood, collected in connection with sensitization to the hapten diphenylcyclopropenone (DPC). The receptors come from a woman aged 45-59 years with alopecia areata. Some clones in this sample may be carry-over from other donors' samples.

In this sample, this clonotype turned up a few times. The V gene is TRBV12-3 or TRBV12-4, the J gene TRBJ2-1; D is possibly TRBD2 (5 bases). This CDR3 comprises 14 residues. Trimming removed 7 bases from V and 8 bases from J, with 18 bases in between. CDR3 in DNA: TGTGCCAGCATCCCCCGCAGAGCTAGCCATGAGCAGTTCTTC. Protein product: CASIPRRASHEQFF.

This clonotype was recorded a few times. J is TRBJ1-1 and V is TRBV29-1; D is possibly TRBD1 (5 bases). CDR1 and CDR2 (germline): SQVTM, ANQGSEA. Trimming removed 7 bases from V and 2 bases from J, with 20 bases in between. This CDR3 is built from 15 residues. The CDR3 DNA follows: TGCAGCGGACAGAATGGCCAGGGCTACAACACTGAAGCTTTCTTT. Translating it yields CSGQNGQGYNTEAFF.

In its sample, this clonotype was seen many times. The genes are TRBV6-5 and TRBJ1-2, with D unresolved. Looked up from germline, CDR1 is MNHEY and CDR2 is SVGAGI. This CDR3 spans 13 amino acids. Trimming removed 5 bases from V and 4 bases from J, with 11 bases in between. Written as DNA, the CDR3 is TGTGCCAGCAGTCCCATATCCGGCTATGGCTACACCTTC. Amino acids: CASSPISGYGYTF.

This chain connects TRBV19 to TRBJ2-1, with TRBD2 identical over 7 bases. The CDR3 has 17 residues. V was clipped by 3 bases and J by 0 bases; unmatched bases: 8. Per the germline V gene, CDR1 is LNHDA and CDR2 is SQIVND (reference sequence). CDR3 loop: CASSMAGAGSSYNEQFF. For the CDR3, the DNA is TGTGCCAGTAGTATGGCGGGAGCAGGCAGCTCCTACAATGAGCAGTTCTTC.

There are a few counts of this clonotype. The chain is built from TRBV19 and TRBJ2-2; D not certain. This CDR3 is built from 13 residues. Trimming cost V 0 bases and J 6 bases, with 5 bases left between them. CDR1 LNHDA and CDR2 SQIVND come from the germline V gene (reference sequence). CDR3 DNA: TGTGCCAGTAGTATAGACGGGCCCGGGGAGCTGTTTTTT. This codes for CASSIDGPGELFF.

V gene TRBV28 combines with J gene TRBJ2-5; 10 bases are a match to TRBD1. Germline-derived CDR1 and CDR2 are MDHEN and SYDVKM. The V gene end was trimmed by 1 base and the J gene end by 5 bases; junction bases not matched to a gene: 4. CDR3 length equals 15 residues. CDR3 amino acids: CASSLFGTGEETQYF. The CDR3 coding sequence is TGTGCCAGCAGTTTATTCGGGACAGGGGAGGAGACCCAGTACTTC.

This clonotype was counted at least ten times. The chain carries TRBV7-9 and TRBJ2-7; D remains unclear. V lost 8 bases, J lost 4 bases, and 12 bases lay in between. CDR3 length: 12 amino acids. In germline, CDR1 is SEHNR, CDR2 FQNEAQ (reference sequence). The CDR3 loop is CASGLIEYEQYF. The CDR3 DNA reads TGTGCCAGCGGATTAATCGAGTACGAGCAGTACTTC.

The gene calls are TRBV6-2 or TRBV6-3 and TRBJ2-7; TRBD1 matches 9 bases. The germline V gene has CDR1 MNHEY and CDR2 SVGEGT. There are 15 residues in the CDR3. The V gene end was trimmed by 5 bases and the J gene end by 4 bases; junction bases not matched to a gene: 9. The CDR3 is CASSPSGTGRYEQYF. The CDR3, as DNA: TGTGCCAGCAGTCCCTCCGGGACAGGGCGGTACGAGCAGTACTTC.

This clonotype was recorded only once. The chain uses TRBV29-1 and TRBJ2-5, with TRBD2 matching over 7 bases. This CDR3 region has 13 residues. Germline loops: CDR1 SQVTM, CDR2 ANQGSEA. Trimming removed 6 bases from V and 1 base from J; junction bases left unmatched: 5. CDR3 DNA sequence: TGCAGCGTCCGGGACTATCCCCAAGAGACCCAGTACTTC. Amino acid sequence: CSVRDYPQETQYF.

In its sample, this clonotype was seen a few times. V is TRBV4-1 and J is TRBJ2-2; 9 nucleotides agree with TRBD2. V shed 4 bases, J shed 3 bases, and the junction held 6 bases outside the gene matches. In germline, CDR1 is MGHRA, CDR2 YSYEKL. This CDR3 is 16 amino acids long. The CDR3 spells CASSLRLADHTGELFF. CDR3 sequence (DNA): TGCGCCAGCAGCCTCCGACTAGCGGACCACACCGGGGAGCTGTTTTTT.

This clonotype was seen more than once but under ten times. The chain joins TRBV28 to TRBJ1-2, with D unresolved. CDR3 size: 13 residues. CDR1 is MDHEN and CDR2 is SYDVKM in the germline V gene. V was pared by 6 bases and J by 6 bases, with 14 bases between. CDR3 residues: CASSPGRLDGYTF. In DNA, the CDR3 is TGTGCCAGCAGCCCTGGCAGGTTGGATGGCTACACCTTC.

This clonotype has a count of ten or more. The CDR3 region is CASSRWGADTQYF. The CDR3 coding sequence is TGTGCCAGCAGCCGATGGGGCGCAGATACGCAGTATTTT. V usage is TRBV5-5 and J usage is TRBJ2-3; TRBD1 might be the D (5 bases). CDR1 and CDR2 (germline): SGHKS, YYEKEE (reference sequence). Trimming stripped 4 bases from V and 4 bases from J, with 10 bases between. The CDR3 extends over 13 amino acids.

The chain recombines TRBV11-2 with TRBJ2-1; possible D gene TRBD2, 5 bases. The germline V gene has CDR1 SGHAT and CDR2 FQNNGV. The CDR3 is 15 amino acids. Trimming took 1 base from V and 10 from J, leaving 17 bases between them. CDR3 in DNA: TGTGCCAGCAGCTTAGCCCCCCTATCGGGCGGGGAGCAGTTCTTC. The encoded protein is CASSLAPLSGGEQFF.

This clonotype was observed a few times. The J gene is TRBJ2-5, the V gene TRBV4-3; no firm D call. V was clipped by 0 bases and J by 4 bases, with 12 bases between them. Germline V CDR1 and CDR2: LGHNA, YSLEER. CDR3 length: 15 residues. CDR3 DNA sequence: TGCGCCAGCAGCCAAGAAAGGTTCGGGCGAGAGACCCAGTACTTC. Translating it yields CASSQERFGRETQYF.

This clonotype was found many times. V gene TRBV5-1 combines with J gene TRBJ2-1; 8 nucleotides line up with TRBD1. CDR1 is SGHRS, CDR2 YFSETQ, per germline. The CDR3 has 14 amino acids. V shed 4 bases, J shed 7 bases, and the junction held 7 bases outside the gene matches. CDR3 amino acids: CASSPRTGRNEQFF. The CDR3 coding sequence is TGCGCCAGCAGCCCCAGGACAGGGAGAAATGAGCAGTTCTTC.

In its sample, this clonotype was seen once. The chain employs TRBV29-1 and TRBJ2-3, with 11 nucleotides matching TRBD2. The CDR3 runs to 16 residues. Germline-derived CDR1 and CDR2 are SQVTM and ANQGSEA. Germline trimming cut 3 bases from V and 4 bases from J; bases unmatched to any gene: 9. The CDR3 reads CSVEGDTSGSPDTQYF. The CDR3 region has the DNA TGCAGCGTTGAGGGAGACACTAGCGGGAGCCCAGATACGCAGTATTTT.

This chain uses TRBV4-1 with TRBJ2-7; D may be TRBD1 or TRBD2 (6 bases each). The CDR3 extends over 15 amino acids. Germline V CDR1 and CDR2: MGHRA, YSYEKL. V lost 4 bases to trimming and J lost 2 bases, with 15 bases between them. The CDR3 sequence is CASSRLPGDTYEQYF. For the CDR3, the DNA is TGCGCCAGCAGCCGATTACCGGGGGACACCTACGAGCAGTACTTC.

In this sample, this clonotype turned up once. The chain carries TRBV20-1 and TRBJ1-6; 7 bases agree with TRBD1. CDR3 length: 14 amino acids. Trimming removed 0 bases from V and 7 bases from J; junction bases left unmatched: 3. Germline CDR1 DFQATT, CDR2 SNEGSKA (reference sequence). The CDR3 nucleotides read TGCAGTGCTAGAGAGGTACAGGGGAATTCACCCCTCCACTTT. Translated: CSAREVQGNSPLHF.

This chain links TRBV7-2 with TRBJ2-5; 14 nucleotides align to TRBD2. The CDR3 loop spans 18 amino acids. CDR1 is SGHTA and CDR2 is FQGNSA in the germline V gene. Trimming removed 4 bases from V and 4 bases from J; junction bases left unmatched: 11. The CDR3 here is CASSSLGLAGGPPETQYF. CDR3 in DNA: TGTGCCAGCAGCTCCCTCGGACTAGCGGGAGGTCCCCCAGAGACCCAGTACTTC.

This clonotype occurred once. The genes are TRBV9 and TRBJ2-7, with 7 positions matching TRBD1. The V and J ends lost 3 bases and 6 bases, in that order; junction bases with no gene match: 12. This CDR3 is built from 15 residues. Germline CDR1 and CDR2: SGDLS and YYNGEE. CDR3 sequence reads: CASSGETGVSGEQYF. The CDR3 DNA reads as TGTGCCAGCAGCGGGGAAACAGGGGTCTCGGGCGAGCAGTACTTC.

This clonotype was picked up many times. This sequence joins TRBV29-1 and TRBJ2-5; tentatively, D is TRBD2 (6 bases). The germline V and J ends were trimmed by 3 bases and 13 bases, with 15 bases remaining between them. CDR1 and CDR2 (germline): SQVTM, ANQGSEA. The CDR3 covers 11 residues. The CDR3 DNA reads TGCAGCGTTGATGGGAGGCCGAGCCCGTACTTC. Translating gives CSVDGRPSPYF.

This clonotype was seen more than once but under ten times. CDR3 sequence reads: CASSHSADNNSPLHF. The CDR3 DNA reads as TGTGCCAGCAGCCACTCGGCGGACAATAATTCACCCCTCCACTTT. The rearrangement links TRBV11-2 to TRBJ1-6; TRBD1 might be the D (5 bases). Germline CDR1 is SGHAT and CDR2 is FQNNGV. The CDR3 sequence is 15 residues long. With 5 bases removed from V and 5 bases from J, the gap between germline ends came to 13 bases.

There are a few counts of this clonotype. The genes are TRBV18 and TRBJ2-7; 11 bases are a match to TRBD2. CDR3 length equals 14 residues. CDR1 and CDR2 from the germline V gene are KGHSH and LQKENI. V gave up 6 bases and J gave up 2 bases; unmatched junction bases: 3. The DNA of the CDR3 is TGTGCCAGCTCCCAGACTAGCGGGGCCTACGAGCAGTACTTC. Translation gives CASSQTSGAYEQYF.

This rearrangement joins TRBV28 to TRBJ2-7; 8 bases are a match to TRBD2. The CDR3 is 13 residues long. The V and J ends lost 8 bases and 2 bases, in that order; junction bases with no gene match: 5. Germline CDR1 and CDR2: MDHEN and SYDVKM. This CDR3 is CASRKGLAYEQYF. The CDR3 DNA sequence: TGTGCCAGCCGGAAGGGACTAGCCTACGAGCAGTACTTC. Drawing the rest from reference TRBV28 and TRBJ2-7, the complete variable domain is DVKVTQSSRYLVKRTGEKVFLECVQDMDHENMFWYRQDPGLGLRLIYFSYDVKMKEKGDIPEGYSVSREKKERFSLILESASTNQTSMYLCASRKGLAYEQYFGPGTRLTVT.

There are many counts of this clonotype. The chain has TRBV7-9 and TRBJ2-6; D gene uncertain. This CDR3 spans 16 amino acids. Germline V gene lookup returns CDR1 SEHNR and CDR2 FQNEAQ (reference sequence). The ends were cut back, 4 bases at V and 0 bases at J, with 10 bases in the middle. The chain's CDR3 is CASSSRRISGANVLTF. For the CDR3, the DNA is TGTGCCAGCAGCTCCCGCCGGATCTCTGGGGCCAACGTCCTGACTTTC.

The V call is TRBV11-2, the J call TRBJ2-7; TRBD2 matches at 7 bases. Trimming at V came to 5 bases and at J to 0 bases, leaving 7 bases not matched to a gene. This CDR3 is 15 amino acids long. In germline, CDR1 is SGHAT, CDR2 FQNNGV. The CDR3 DNA follows: TGTGCCAGCAGCACCACTAGCGCGAGCTCCTACGAGCAGTACTTC. Residues: CASSTTSASSYEQYF.

The V gene is TRBV6-5, the J gene TRBJ2-5, with 8 bases fitting TRBD2. The germline CDR1 and CDR2 sequences are MNHEY and SVGAGI. V dropped 0 bases and J dropped 1; count of bases not matched to a gene: 4. The CDR3 sequence is 16 residues long. CDR3 sequence reads: CASSYSSGLGQETQYF. CDR3 DNA: TGTGCCAGCAGTTACTCGTCGGGACTAGGCCAAGAGACCCAGTACTTC.